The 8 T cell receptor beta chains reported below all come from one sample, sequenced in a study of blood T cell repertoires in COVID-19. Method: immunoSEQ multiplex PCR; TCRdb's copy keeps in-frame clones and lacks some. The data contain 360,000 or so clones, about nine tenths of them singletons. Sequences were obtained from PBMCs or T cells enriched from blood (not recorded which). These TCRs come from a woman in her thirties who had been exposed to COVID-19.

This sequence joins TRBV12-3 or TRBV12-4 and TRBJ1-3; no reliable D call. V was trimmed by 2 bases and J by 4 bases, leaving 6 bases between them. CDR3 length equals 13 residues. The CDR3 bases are TGTGCCAGCAGTTTATCTACCGGAAACACCATATATTTT. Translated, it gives CASSLSTGNTIYF.

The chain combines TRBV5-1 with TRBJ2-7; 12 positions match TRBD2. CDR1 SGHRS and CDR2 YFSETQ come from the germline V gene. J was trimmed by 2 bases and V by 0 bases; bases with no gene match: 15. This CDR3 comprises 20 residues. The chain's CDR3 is CASSLGGNNFWTSGTYEQYF. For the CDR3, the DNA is TGCGCCAGCAGCTTGGGGGGGAACAATTTCTGGACTAGCGGGACCTACGAGCAGTACTTC.

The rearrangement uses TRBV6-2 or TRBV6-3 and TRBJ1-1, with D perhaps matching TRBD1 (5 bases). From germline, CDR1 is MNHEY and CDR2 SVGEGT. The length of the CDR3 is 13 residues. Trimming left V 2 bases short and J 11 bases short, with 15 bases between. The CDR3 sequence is CASSYLEGARAFF. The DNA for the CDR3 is TGTGCCAGCAGTTACCTGGAAGGGGCGCGGGCTTTCTTT.

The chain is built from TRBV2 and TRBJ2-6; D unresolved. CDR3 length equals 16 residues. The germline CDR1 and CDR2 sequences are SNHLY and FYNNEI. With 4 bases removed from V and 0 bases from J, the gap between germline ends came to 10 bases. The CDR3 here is CASSVGGSSGANVLTF. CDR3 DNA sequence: TGTGCCAGCAGTGTTGGCGGAAGCTCTGGGGCCAACGTCCTGACTTTC.

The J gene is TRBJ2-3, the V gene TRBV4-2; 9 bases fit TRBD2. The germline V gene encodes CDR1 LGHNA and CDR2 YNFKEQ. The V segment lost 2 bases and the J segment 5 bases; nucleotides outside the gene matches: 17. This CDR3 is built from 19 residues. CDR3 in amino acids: CASSQTLLVAGGPGDTQYF. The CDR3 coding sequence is TGTGCCAGCAGCCAAACACTCCTGGTGGCGGGAGGGCCTGGAGATACGCAGTATTTT.

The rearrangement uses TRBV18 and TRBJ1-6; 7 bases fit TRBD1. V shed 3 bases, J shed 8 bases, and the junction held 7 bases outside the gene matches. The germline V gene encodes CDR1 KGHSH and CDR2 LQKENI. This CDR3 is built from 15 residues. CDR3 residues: CASSPTSTGDSPLHF. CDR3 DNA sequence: TGTGCCAGCTCACCGACGTCAACAGGGGATTCACCCCTCCACTTT.

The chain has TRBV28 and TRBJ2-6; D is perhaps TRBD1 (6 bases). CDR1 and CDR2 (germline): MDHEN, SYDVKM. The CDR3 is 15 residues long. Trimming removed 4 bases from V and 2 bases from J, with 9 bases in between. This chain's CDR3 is CASSSGAAGANVLTF. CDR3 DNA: TGTGCCAGCAGTTCAGGGGCAGCTGGGGCCAACGTCCTGACTTTC.

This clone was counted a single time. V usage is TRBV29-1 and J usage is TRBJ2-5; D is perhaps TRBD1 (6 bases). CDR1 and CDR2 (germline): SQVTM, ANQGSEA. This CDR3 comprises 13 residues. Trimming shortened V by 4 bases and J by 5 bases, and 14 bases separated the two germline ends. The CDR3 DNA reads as TGCAGCGTTGGACCCGGACAGCCGGAGACCCAGTACTTC. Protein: CSVGPGQPETQYF.